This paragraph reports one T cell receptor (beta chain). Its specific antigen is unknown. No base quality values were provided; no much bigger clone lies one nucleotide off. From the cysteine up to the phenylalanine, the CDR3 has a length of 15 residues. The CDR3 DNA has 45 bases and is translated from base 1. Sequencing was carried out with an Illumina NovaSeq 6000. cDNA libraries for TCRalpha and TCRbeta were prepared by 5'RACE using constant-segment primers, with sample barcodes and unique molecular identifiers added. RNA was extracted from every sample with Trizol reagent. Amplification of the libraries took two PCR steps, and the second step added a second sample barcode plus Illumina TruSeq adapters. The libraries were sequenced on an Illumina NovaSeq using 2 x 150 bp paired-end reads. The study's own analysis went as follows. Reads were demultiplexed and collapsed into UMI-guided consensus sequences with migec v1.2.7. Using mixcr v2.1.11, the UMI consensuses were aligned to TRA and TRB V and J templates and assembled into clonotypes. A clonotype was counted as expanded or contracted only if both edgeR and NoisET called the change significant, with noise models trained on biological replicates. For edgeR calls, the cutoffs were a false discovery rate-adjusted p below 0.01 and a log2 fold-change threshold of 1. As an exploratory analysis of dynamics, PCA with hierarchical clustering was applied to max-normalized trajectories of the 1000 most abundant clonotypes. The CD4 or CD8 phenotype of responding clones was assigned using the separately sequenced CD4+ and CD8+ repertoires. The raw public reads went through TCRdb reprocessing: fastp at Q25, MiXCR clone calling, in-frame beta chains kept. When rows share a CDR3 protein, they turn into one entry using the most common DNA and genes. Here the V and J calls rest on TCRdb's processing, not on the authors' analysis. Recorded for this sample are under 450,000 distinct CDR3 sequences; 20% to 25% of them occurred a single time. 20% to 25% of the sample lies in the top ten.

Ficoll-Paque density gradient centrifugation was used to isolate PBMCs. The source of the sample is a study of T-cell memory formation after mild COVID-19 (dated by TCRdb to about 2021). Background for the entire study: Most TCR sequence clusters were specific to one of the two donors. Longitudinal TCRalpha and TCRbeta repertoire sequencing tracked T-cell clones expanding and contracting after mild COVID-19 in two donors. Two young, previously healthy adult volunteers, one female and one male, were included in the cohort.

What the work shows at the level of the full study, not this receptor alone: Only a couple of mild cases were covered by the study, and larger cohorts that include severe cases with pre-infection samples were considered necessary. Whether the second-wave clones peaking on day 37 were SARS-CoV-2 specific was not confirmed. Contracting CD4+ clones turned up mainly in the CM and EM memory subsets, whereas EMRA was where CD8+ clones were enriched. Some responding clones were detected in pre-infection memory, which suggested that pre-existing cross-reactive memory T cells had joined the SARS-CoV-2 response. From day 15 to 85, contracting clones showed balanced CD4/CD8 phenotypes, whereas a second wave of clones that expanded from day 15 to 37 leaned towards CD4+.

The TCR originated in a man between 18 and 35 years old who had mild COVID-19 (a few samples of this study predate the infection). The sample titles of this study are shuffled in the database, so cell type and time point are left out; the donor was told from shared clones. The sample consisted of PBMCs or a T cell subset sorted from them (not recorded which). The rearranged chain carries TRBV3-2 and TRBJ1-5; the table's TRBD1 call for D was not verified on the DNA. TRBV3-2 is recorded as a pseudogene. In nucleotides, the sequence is TGTGCCAGCAGCCAAGAGGGGCCAGCGAACCAGCCCCAGCATTTT. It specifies CASSQEGPANQPQHF.